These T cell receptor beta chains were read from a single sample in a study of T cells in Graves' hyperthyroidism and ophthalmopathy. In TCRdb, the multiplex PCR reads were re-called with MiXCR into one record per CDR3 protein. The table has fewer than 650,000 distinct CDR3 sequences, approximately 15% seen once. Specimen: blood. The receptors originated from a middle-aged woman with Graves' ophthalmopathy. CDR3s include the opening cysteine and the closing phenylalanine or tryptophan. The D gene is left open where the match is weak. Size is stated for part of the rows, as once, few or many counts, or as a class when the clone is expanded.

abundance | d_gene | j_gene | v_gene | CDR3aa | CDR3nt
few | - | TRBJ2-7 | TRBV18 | CASSPRLDEQYF | TGTGCCAGCTCACCGCGACTAGACGAGCAGTACTTC
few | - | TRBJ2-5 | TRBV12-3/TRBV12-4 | CASSRGLGIQETQYF | TGTGCCAGCAGTAGGGGCTTGGGGATCCAAGAGACCCAGTACTTC
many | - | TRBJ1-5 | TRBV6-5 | CASSFIRGDQPQHF | TGTGCCAGCAGTTTCATCCGGGGGGATCAGCCCCAGCATTTT
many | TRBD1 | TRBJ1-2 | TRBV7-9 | CASSGGGQDNYGYTF | TGTGCCAGCAGCGGAGGGGGACAGGATAACTATGGCTACACCTTC
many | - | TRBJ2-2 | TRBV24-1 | CATSDGGRLANTGELFF | TGTGCCACCAGTGACGGGGGCAGACTCGCGAACACCGGGGAGCTGTTTTTT
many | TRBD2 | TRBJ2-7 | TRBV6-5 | CASSTSGLSYEQYF | TGTGCCAGCAGCACTAGCGGCCTCTCCTACGAGCAGTACTTC
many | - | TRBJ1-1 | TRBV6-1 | CASSDSYYTEAFF | TGTGCCAGCAGTGACAGTTACTACACTGAAGCTTTCTTT
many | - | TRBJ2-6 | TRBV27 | CASSYEYSGANVLTF | TGTGCCAGCAGTTATGAGTACTCTGGGGCCAACGTCCTGACTTTC
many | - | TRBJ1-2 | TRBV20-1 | CSAPGPDGYTF | TGCAGTGCACCCGGACCCGACGGCTACACCTTC
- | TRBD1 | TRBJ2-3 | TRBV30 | CAQGKGAGDTQYF | TGTGCCCAAGGCAAGGGGGCGGGAGATACGCAGTATTTT
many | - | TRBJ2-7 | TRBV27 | CASSLVSGGAYEQYF | TGTGCCAGCAGTTTAGTATCCGGGGGAGCCTACGAGCAGTACTTC
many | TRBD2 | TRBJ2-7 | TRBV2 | CASSPTSGTSYEQYF | TGTGCCAGCAGTCCTACTAGCGGGACCTCCTACGAGCAGTACTTC
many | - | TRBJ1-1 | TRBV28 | CASSLWPNEAFF | TGTGCCAGCAGTTTATGGCCCAATGAAGCTTTCTTT
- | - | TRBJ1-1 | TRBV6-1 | CASWSQGGTEAFF | TGTGCCAGTTGGTCCCAGGGAGGGACTGAAGCTTTCTTT
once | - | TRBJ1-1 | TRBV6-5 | CASSSGLVMNTEAFF | TGTGCCAGCAGTTCAGGCCTAGTAATGAACACTGAAGCTTTCTTT
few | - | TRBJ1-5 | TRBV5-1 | CASSPEDPSNQPQHF | TGCGCCAGCAGCCCTGAGGATCCAAGCAATCAGCCCCAGCATTTT
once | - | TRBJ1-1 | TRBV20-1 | CSARSLGLNTEAFF | TGCAGTGCTAGAAGTCTGGGTTTGAACACTGAAGCTTTCTTT
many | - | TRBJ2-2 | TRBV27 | CASSPGTSLRNTGELFF | TGTGCCAGCAGTCCGGGGACATCCCTAAGGAACACCGGGGAGCTGTTTTTT
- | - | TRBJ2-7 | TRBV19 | CASSTGLRSSSYEQYF | TGTGCCAGTAGTACGGGACTTCGAAGCAGCTCCTACGAGCAGTACTTC
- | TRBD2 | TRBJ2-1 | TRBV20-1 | CSASSGTYNEQFF | TGCAGTGCTAGTAGCGGGACCTACAATGAGCAGTTCTTC
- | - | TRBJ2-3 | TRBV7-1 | CASSSISSGTTEPASTDTQYF | TGTGCCAGCAGCTCGATCTCGTCCGGGACAACGGAACCTGCTAGCACAGATACGCAGTATTTT
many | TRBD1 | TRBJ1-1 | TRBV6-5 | CASSYPGQGDTEAFF | TGTGCCAGCAGTTACCCAGGACAGGGAGACACTGAAGCTTTCTTT
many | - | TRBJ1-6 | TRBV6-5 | CASSYSTPYQSSYNSPLHF | TGTGCCAGCAGTTACTCGACCCCGTACCAGAGCTCCTATAATTCACCCCTCCACTTT
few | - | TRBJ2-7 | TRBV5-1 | CASSLGWTKSNEQYF | TGCGCCAGCAGCTTGGGGTGGACAAAGTCTAACGAGCAGTACTTC
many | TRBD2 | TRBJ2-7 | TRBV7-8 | CASSLVRAGGDEQYF | TGTGCCAGCAGCTTAGTCCGTGCGGGAGGCGACGAGCAGTACTTC
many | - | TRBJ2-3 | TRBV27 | CASSLSASTDTQYF | TGTGCCAGCAGTTTATCGGCTAGCACAGATACGCAGTATTTT
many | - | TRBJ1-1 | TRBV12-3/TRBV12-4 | CASSSGRGEAFF | TGTGCCAGCAGTTCCGGACGGGGTGAAGCTTTCTTT
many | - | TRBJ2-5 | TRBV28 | CASSFRGAWEETQYF | TGTGCCAGCAGTTTTCGGGGGGCGTGGGAAGAGACCCAGTACTTC
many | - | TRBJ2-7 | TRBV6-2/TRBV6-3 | CASRQWDGHYEQYF | TGTGCCAGCAGACAATGGGACGGCCATTACGAGCAGTACTTC
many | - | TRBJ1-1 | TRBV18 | CASSPSPPIGTEAFF | TGTGCCAGCTCACCAAGCCCGCCGATTGGCACTGAAGCTTTCTTT
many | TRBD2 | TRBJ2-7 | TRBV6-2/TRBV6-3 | CASRGLAATYTYEQYF | TGTGCCAGCAGGGGACTAGCCGCAACTTACACCTACGAGCAGTACTTC
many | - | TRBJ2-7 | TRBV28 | CASSLRGGEQYF | TGTGCCAGCAGTTTAAGAGGGGGCGAGCAGTACTTC
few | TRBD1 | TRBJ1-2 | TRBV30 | CAWSKGAAYYGYTF | TGTGCCTGGAGTAAGGGGGCCGCCTACTATGGCTACACCTTC
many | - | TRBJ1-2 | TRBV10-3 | CAISENPDGYTF | TGTGCCATCAGTGAGAATCCAGATGGCTACACCTTC
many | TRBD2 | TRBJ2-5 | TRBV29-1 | CSVEAGGPHQYF | TGCAGCGTTGAAGCGGGAGGGCCGCACCAGTACTTC
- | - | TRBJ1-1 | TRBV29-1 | CSVRLGFRNTEAFF | TGCAGCGTGCGGTTGGGATTCAGGAACACTGAAGCTTTCTTT
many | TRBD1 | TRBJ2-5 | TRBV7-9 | CASSLGPDRIGETQYF | TGTGCCAGCAGCTTAGGGCCGGACAGGATCGGGGAGACCCAGTACTTC
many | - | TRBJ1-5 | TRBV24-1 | CATSDSRDIPDNQPQHF | TGTGCCACCAGTGATTCCAGGGACATTCCAGACAATCAGCCCCAGCATTTT
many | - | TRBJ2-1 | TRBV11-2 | CASSLVGVNEQFF | TGTGCCAGCAGCTTAGTAGGCGTAAATGAGCAGTTCTTC
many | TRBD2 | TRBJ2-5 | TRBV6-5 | CASSQKRFSGSMETQYF | TGTGCCAGCAGTCAGAAGAGGTTTAGCGGGAGTATGGAGACCCAGTACTTC
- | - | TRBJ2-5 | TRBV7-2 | CASSSTGTPTGETQYF | TGTGCCAGCAGTTCTACAGGGACCCCCACGGGGGAGACCCAGTACTTC
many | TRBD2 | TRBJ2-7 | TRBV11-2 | CASSTSDSYEQYF | TGTGCCAGCTCGACTAGCGACTCCTACGAGCAGTACTTC
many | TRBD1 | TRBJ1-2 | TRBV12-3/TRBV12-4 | CASSLAQGFGYTF | TGTGCCAGCAGTTTAGCACAGGGGTTTGGCTACACCTTC
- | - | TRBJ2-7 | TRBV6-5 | CASSSRTVSYEQYF | TGTGCCAGCAGTTCTCGGACGGTTTCCTACGAGCAGTACTTC
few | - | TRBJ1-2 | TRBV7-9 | CASSPFYVNYGYTF | TGTGCCAGCAGCCCCTTTTACGTTAACTATGGCTACACCTTC
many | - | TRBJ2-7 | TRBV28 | CASSPNYEQYF | TGTGCCAGCAGCCCGAACTACGAGCAGTACTTC
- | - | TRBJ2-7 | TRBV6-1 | CASSEDEVYEQYF | TGTGCCAGCAGTGAAGACGAGGTCTACGAGCAGTACTTC
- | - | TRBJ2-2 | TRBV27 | CASSLSGQGNGTGELFF | TGTGCCAGCAGTTTATCTGGGCAGGGAAATGGCACCGGGGAGCTGTTTTTT